This paragraph covers one T cell receptor (beta chain) sequence. No antigen is known for it. The sample belongs to a study of T cell responses to AZD1222 COVID-19 vaccine. Study in general: Some second doses came at about 4 weeks and others at about 12 weeks; these were pooled. Findings of the study overall: Across spike, vaccine-associated CD4 TCRs were found, dominant at 160-218 and 743-854. Sampled repertoires all dated from after the peak T cell response. Reportedly, close to half of spike-specific TCRs are directed against unmutated variant regions.

Clones were read by immunoSEQ multiplex PCR, and TCRdb kept only the in-frame ones, dropping some. The table shows some 94,000 clones, with around 94% occurring only once. This CDR3 has 15 residues. Germline V gene lookup returns CDR1 MRHNA and CDR2 SNTAGT. Trimming took 3 bases from V and 1 from J, leaving 11 bases between them. The rearrangement joins TRBV6-4 to TRBJ2-3; no firm D call. The receptor was isolated from an adult in good health. The specimen was peripheral blood, collected on day 0 of AZD1222 vaccination. The CDR3, as DNA: TGTGCCAGCAGTGAAAACAGAAGAGGCACAGATACGCAGTATTTT. Its protein product is CASSENRRGTDTQYF.